The next 7 T cell receptor beta chains were all read from a single sample in a study of blood T cell repertoires in COVID-19. TCRdb keeps only in-frame clones here, not all; method: immunoSEQ multiplex PCR. The sample carries approximately 170,000 clones, roughly 86% recorded once. The sample was peripheral blood. Receptors were obtained from a woman older than 75 with COVID-19, enrolled during active disease.

The V and J genes are TRBV29-1 and TRBJ2-1; 10 bases are a match to TRBD2. V shed 7 bases and J 6 bases; nucleotides not matched to a gene: 18. The germline CDR1 and CDR2 sequences are SQVTM and ANQGSEA. The CDR3 is 17 residues long. CDR3 sequence: CSASTGTSEHLRNEQFF. The CDR3 nucleotides read TGCAGCGCATCCACCGGGACTAGCGAACACCTCCGCAATGAGCAGTTCTTC.

The chain links TRBV9 to TRBJ2-2, with D maybe TRBD2 (6 bases). Germline V lookup: CDR1 SGDLS, CDR2 YYNGEE. With 0 bases removed from V and 6 bases from J, the gap between germline ends came to 12 bases. This CDR3 contains 15 residues. CDR3 in DNA: TGTGCCAGCAGCGTAGCTGAGGGAGGCTCCGGGGAGCTGTTTTTT. Its protein is CASSVAEGGSGELFF. Full variable domain (missing parts from reference TRBV9 and TRBJ2-2): DSGVTQTPKHLITATGQRVTLRCSPRSGDLSVYWYQQSLDQGLQFLIQYYNGEERAKGNILERFSAQQFPDLHSELNLSSLELGDSALYFCASSVAEGGSGELFFGEGSRLTVL.

The V gene is TRBV12-5, the J gene TRBJ1-5; D unclear. CDR1 is LGHNT, CDR2 FRNRAP, per germline. The CDR3 is made up of 11 amino acids. As DNA, the CDR3 is TGTGCGGAGGCGCGCAATCAGCCCCAGCATTTT. Its translation is CAEARNQPQHF.

The CDR3 coding sequence is TGTGCCAGCAGCCCAAACCTGGAGTTTCAGCCCCAGCATTTT. It yields the protein CASSPNLEFQPQHF. The J gene is TRBJ1-5, the V gene TRBV3-1 (or the pseudogene TRBV3-2); D is undetermined. V shed 4 bases and J shed 6 bases, with 13 bases lying between them. Germline V gives CDR1 LGHDT, CDR2 YNNKEL (reference sequence). The CDR3 consists of 14 residues.

CDR3 protein: CASSFSEDQPQHF. CDR3 DNA sequence: TGTGCCAGCAGTTTTTCGGAGGATCAGCCCCAGCATTTT. The rearrangement uses TRBV12-3 or TRBV12-4 and TRBJ1-5; D is unresolved. The germline V and J ends were trimmed by 3 bases and 5 bases, with 8 bases remaining between them. There are 13 residues in the CDR3.

The rearrangement links TRBV3-1 (or the pseudogene TRBV3-2) to TRBJ2-5, with TRBD2 as a possible D gene (7 bases). Deletions cut 3 bases from V and 2 bases from J, with 10 bases between. The length of the CDR3 is 14 residues. The V gene's germline CDR1 is LGHDT and CDR2 YNNKEL (reference sequence). The CDR3 DNA reads TGTGCCAGCAGCCATAGGGGGGGACAAGAGACCCAGTACTTC. Protein: CASSHRGGQETQYF.

The chain joins TRBV19 to TRBJ1-1; no definite D call. The CDR3 consists of 16 residues. The ends were cut back, 5 bases at V and 0 bases at J, with 16 bases in the middle. CDR1 and CDR2 from the germline V gene are LNHDA and SQIVND (reference sequence). The CDR3 reads CASSAAGGPMNTEAFF. In nucleotides, the CDR3 is TGTGCCAGTAGTGCCGCGGGTGGCCCTATGAACACTGAAGCTTTCTTT. The variable domain in full, completed from reference TRBV19 and TRBJ1-1, reads DGGITQSPKYLFRKEGQNVTLSCEQNLNHDAMYWYRQDPGQGLRLIYYSQIVNDFQKGDIAEGYSVSREKKESFPLTVTSAQKNPTAFYLCASSAAGGPMNTEAFFGQGTRLTVV.